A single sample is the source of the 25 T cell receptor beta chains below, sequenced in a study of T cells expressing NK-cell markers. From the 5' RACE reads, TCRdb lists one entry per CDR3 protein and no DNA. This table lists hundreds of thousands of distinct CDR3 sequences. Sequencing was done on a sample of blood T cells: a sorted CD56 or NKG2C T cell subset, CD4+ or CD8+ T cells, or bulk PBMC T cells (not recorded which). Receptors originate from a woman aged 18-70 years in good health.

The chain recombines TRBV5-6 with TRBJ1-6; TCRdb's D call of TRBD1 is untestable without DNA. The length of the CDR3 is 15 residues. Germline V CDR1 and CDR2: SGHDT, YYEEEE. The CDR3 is CASGGLGTGSSPLHF.

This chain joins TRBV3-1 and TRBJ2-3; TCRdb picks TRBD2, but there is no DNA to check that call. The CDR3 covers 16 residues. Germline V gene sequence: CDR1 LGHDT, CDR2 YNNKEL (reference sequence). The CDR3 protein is CASSLSAGGPTDTQYF.

This CDR3 is CASSSAGGSYNEQFF. The chain uses TRBV7-2 and TRBJ2-1. Per germline, CDR1 SGHTA and CDR2 FQGNSA. The CDR3 sequence is 15 residues long.

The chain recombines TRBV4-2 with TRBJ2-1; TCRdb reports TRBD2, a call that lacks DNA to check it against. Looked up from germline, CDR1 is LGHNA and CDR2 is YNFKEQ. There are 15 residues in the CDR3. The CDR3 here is CASSQETSWGNEQFF.

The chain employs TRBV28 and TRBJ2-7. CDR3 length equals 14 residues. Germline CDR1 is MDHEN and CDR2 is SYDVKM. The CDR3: CASSLYRESSEQYF.

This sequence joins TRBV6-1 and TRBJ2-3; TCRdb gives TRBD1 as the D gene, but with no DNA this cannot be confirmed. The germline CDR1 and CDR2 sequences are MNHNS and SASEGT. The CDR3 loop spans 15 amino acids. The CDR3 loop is CASSEGAGGPDTQYF.

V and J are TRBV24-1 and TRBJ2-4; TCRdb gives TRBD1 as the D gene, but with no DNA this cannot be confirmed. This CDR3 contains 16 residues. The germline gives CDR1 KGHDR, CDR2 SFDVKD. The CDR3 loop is CATSDPNRQYGDIQYF.

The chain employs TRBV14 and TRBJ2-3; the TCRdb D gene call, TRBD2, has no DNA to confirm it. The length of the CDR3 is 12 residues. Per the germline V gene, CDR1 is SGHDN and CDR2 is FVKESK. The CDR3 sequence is CASSDIADTQYF.

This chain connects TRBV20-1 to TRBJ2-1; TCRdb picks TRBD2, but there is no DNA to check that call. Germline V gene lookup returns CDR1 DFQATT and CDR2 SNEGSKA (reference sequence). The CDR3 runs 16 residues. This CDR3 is CSARGSSGGVYNEQFF.

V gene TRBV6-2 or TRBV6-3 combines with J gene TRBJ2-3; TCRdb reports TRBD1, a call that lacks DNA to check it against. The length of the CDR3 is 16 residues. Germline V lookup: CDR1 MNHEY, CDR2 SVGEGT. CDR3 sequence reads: CASSTTGGARTDTQYF.

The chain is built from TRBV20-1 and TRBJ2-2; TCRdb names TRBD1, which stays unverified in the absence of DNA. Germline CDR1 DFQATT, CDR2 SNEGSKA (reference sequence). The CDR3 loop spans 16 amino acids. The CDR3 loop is CSARDGRGANTGELFF.

CDR3: CASAGGTYNEQFF. This chain joins TRBV9 and TRBJ2-1; the D call of TRBD2 rests on TCRdb alone, since no DNA is present to check it. This CDR3 is 13 amino acids long. Germline V gene lookup returns CDR1 SGDLS and CDR2 YYNGEE.

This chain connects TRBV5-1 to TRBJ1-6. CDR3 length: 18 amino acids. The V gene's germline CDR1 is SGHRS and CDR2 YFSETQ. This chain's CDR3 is CASSSQTQGSSYNSPLHF.

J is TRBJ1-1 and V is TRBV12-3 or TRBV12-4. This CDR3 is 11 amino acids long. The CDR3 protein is CASLVGAEAFF.

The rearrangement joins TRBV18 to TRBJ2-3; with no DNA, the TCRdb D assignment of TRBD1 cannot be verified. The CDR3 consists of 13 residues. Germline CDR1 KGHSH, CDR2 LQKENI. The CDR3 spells CASSPLPTDTQYF.

CDR3: CASGTVTDTQYF. The chain couples TRBV7-9 to TRBJ2-3; absent DNA, TCRdb's TRBD1 call cannot be checked. CDR1 is SEHNR and CDR2 is FQNEAQ in the germline V gene (reference sequence). The CDR3 extends over 12 amino acids.

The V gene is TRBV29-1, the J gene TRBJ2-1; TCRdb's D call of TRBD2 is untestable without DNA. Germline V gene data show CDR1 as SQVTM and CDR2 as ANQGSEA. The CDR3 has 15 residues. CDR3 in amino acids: CSVEGPKWGYNEQFF.

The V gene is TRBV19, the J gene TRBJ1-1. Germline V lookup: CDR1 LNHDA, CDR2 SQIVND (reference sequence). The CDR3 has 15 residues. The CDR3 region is CASTTNSLMNTEAFF.

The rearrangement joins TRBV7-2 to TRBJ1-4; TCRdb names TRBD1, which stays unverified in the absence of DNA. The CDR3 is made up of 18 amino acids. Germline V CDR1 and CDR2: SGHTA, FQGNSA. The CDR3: CASSLAEGQGGYRGKLFF.

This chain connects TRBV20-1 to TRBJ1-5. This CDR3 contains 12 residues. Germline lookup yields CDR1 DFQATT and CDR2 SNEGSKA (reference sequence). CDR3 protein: CSARDSEQPQHF.

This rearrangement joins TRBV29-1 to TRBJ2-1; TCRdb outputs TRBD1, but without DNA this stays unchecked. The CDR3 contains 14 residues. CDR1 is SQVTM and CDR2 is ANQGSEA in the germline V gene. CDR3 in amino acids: CSSRFRSSYNEQFF.

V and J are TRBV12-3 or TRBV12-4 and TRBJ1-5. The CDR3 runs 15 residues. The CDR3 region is CASSPPGGVNQPQHF.

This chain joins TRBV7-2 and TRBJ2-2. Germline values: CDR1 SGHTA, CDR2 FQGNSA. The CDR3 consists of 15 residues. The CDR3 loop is CASSFAATNTGELFF.

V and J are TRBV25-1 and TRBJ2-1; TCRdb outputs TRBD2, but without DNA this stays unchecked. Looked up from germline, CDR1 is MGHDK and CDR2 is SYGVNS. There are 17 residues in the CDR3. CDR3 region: CASSEASSGSTHNEQFF.

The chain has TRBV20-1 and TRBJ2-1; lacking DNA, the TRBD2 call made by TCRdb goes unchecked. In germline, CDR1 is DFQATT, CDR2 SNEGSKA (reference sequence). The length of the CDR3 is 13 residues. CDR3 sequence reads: CSARSPKFGWEFF.